The text below deals with one T cell receptor beta chain. This entry is derived from a study of T cell clones after liver transplantation. Study-wide background: TCRbeta sequencing after a pre-transplant mixed lymphocyte reaction identified graft-donor-reactive clones, later tracked in post-transplant blood. Standard immunosuppression, with no induction, continued until 12-24 months after transplant.

V gave up 9 bases and J gave up 8 bases, with 13 bases separating them. The CDR3 runs 11 residues. CDR1 is MGHDK and CDR2 is SYGVNS in the germline V gene. TCRdb's copy holds only in-frame clones and misses some; the assay was immunoSEQ multiplex PCR. Of 90,000 to 120,000 clones listed, around 86% are singletons. The chain links TRBV25-1 to TRBJ1-2, with D possibly TRBD1 on 5 matching bases. The sequence was collected from a human donor who received a liver transplant. Sequences were derived from CD4+ T cells from blood, sampled before liver transplant. The chain's CDR3 is CASSGFQGYTF. The CDR3 DNA reads as TGTGCCAGTTCAGGGTTTCAGGGCTACACCTTC.